Below are 5 T cell receptor beta chains sequenced from a single sample in a study of post-analysis software for immune sequencing data (dated by TCRdb to between 2015 and 2016). Results the study describes overall, beyond this receptor: Patients showed significantly higher frequencies than controls for a handful of TRBV segments, among them TRBV5-6, TRBV5-1 and TRBV20-1.

These receptors have no known antigen. Libraries came from PCR. This sample was sequenced with an Illumina HiSeq 2500. To reduce PCR and sequencing biases, unique molecular identifiers were incorporated into the TCR beta cDNA libraries. The public reads were quality trimmed at Q25 with fastp and then assembled into clones with MiXCR by TCRdb, keeping productive beta chains. Rows with one shared CDR3 protein collapse into an entry with the most common genes and DNA. The sample table contains 450,000 or so distinct CDR3 sequences; only one count was recorded for nearly 45% of them. The leading ten clones occupy roughly an eighth of the sample. The source material was blood. These receptors all stem from a girl aged 10-17 years with multiple sclerosis.

This clonotype was seen only once. The chain couples TRBV29-1 to TRBJ1-1; TRBD1 is a possible D gene (5 bases). CDR3 size: 12 residues. The V end lost 5 bases, the J end lost 1 base, and 8 bases lay between the germline ends. Germline lookup yields CDR1 SQVTM and CDR2 ANQGSEA. The CDR3 region has the DNA TGCAGCGTTCCCGACAGGAACACTGAAGCTTTCTTT. Its translation: CSVPDRNTEAFF.

V is TRBV10-3 and J is TRBJ2-2, with 7 bases aligning to TRBD2. Germline-derived CDR1 and CDR2 are ENHRY and SYGVKD. V shed 9 bases, J shed 4 bases, and the junction held 5 bases outside the gene matches. This CDR3 is built from 13 residues. Here the CDR3 DNA reads TGTGCCATTCTACCGGGAGGCACCGGGGAGCTGTTTTTT. Its translation: CAILPGGTGELFF.

In this sample, this clonotype turned up a few times. The rearrangement uses TRBV29-1 and TRBJ1-2; 10 positions agree with TRBD1. The trim removed 6 bases at V and 3 bases at J, leaving 4 bases unmatched. The germline V gene has CDR1 SQVTM and CDR2 ANQGSEA. This CDR3 comprises 13 residues. In DNA form, the CDR3 reads TGCAGCGTGACAGGGGGCGTCGACTATGGCTACACCTTC. Its translation is CSVTGGVDYGYTF.

The chain employs TRBV20-1 and TRBJ2-5; 10 nucleotides align to TRBD1. With the DNA end fitting TRBJ2-7 better, the J assignment may be wrong. Germline CDR1 is DFQATT and CDR2 is SNEGSKA (reference sequence). CDR3 length: 14 residues. CDR3 sequence: CSATVTGGRCEQYF. The CDR3, as DNA: TGCAGTGCTACAGTGACAGGGGGCCGTTGCGAGCAGTACTTC.

The chain recombines TRBV4-1 with TRBJ2-1; D is unresolved. Per the germline V gene, CDR1 is MGHRA and CDR2 is YSYEKL. This CDR3 spans 16 amino acids. Deletions cut 4 bases from V and 7 bases from J, with 20 bases between. The CDR3 DNA follows: TGCGCCAGCAGCCCTGGAGCCCGAAACCACCAAAATGAGCAGTTCTTC. It encodes CASSPGARNHQNEQFF.